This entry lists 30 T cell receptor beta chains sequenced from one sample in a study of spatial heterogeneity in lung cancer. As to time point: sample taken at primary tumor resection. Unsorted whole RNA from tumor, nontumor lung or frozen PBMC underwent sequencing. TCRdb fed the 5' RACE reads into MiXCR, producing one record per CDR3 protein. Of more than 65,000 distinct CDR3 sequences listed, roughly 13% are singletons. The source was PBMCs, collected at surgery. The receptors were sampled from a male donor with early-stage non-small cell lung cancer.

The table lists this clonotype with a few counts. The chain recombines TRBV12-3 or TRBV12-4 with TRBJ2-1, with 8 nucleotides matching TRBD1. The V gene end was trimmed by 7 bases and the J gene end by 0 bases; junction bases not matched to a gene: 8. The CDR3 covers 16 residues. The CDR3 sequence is CASKLRGLSSYNEQFF. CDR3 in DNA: TGTGCCAGCAAACTCAGGGGGCTGAGCTCCTACAATGAGCAGTTCTTC.

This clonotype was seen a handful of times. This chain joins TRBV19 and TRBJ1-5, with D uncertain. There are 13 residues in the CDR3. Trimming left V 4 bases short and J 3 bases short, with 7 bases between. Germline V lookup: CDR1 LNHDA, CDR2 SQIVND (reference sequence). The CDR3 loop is CASSTLTNQPQHF. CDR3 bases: TGTGCCAGTAGTACCCTAACCAATCAGCCCCAGCATTTT.

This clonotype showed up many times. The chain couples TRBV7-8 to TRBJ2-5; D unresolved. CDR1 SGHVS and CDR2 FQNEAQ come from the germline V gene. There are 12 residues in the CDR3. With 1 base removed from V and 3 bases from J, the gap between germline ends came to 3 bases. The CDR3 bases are TGTGCCAGCAGCTTAGGTGAAGAGACCCAGTACTTC. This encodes CASSLGEETQYF.

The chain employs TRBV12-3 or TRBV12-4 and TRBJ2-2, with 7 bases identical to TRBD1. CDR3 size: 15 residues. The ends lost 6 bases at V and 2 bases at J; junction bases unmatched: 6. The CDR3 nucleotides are TGTGCCAGCAGCCTTGGACAGGAAAACACCGGGGAGCTGTTTTTT. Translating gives CASSLGQENTGELFF.

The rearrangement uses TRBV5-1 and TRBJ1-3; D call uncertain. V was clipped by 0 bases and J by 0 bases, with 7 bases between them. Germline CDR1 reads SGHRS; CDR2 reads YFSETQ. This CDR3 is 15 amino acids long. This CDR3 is CASSLDLSSGNTIYF. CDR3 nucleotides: TGCGCCAGCAGCTTGGACCTAAGCTCTGGAAACACCATATATTTT.

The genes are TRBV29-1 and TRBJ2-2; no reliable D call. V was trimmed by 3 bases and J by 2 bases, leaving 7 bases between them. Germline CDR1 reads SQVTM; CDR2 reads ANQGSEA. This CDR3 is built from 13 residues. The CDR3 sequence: CSVEATNTGELFF. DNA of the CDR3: TGCAGCGTTGAGGCTACTAACACCGGGGAGCTGTTTTTT.

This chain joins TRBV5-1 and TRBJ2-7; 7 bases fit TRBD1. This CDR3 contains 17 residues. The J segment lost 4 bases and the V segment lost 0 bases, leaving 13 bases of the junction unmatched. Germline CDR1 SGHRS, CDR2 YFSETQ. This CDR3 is CASSLVAFRDRAYEQYF. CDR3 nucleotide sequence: TGCGCCAGCAGCTTGGTTGCGTTCCGGGACAGAGCTTACGAGCAGTACTTC.

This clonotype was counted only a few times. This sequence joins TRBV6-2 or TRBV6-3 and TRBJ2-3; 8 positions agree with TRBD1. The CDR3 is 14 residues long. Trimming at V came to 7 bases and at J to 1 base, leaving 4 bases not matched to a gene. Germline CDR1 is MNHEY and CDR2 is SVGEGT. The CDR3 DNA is TGTGCCAGCACACCGGACAGGGGCACAGATACGCAGTATTTT. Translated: CASTPDRGTDTQYF.

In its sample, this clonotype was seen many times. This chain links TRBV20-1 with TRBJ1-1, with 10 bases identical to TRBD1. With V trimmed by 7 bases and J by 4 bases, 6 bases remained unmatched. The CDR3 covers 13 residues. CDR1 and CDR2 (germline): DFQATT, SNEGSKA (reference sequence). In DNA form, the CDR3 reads TGCAGTGTTCCGGGACAGGGGTCCACTGAAGCTTTCTTT. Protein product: CSVPGQGSTEAFF.

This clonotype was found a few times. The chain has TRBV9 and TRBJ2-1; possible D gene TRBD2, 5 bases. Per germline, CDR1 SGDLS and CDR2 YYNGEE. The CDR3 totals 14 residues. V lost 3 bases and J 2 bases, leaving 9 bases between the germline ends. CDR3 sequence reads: CASSAGNPYNEQFF. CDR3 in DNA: TGTGCCAGCAGCGCCGGGAACCCCTACAATGAGCAGTTCTTC.

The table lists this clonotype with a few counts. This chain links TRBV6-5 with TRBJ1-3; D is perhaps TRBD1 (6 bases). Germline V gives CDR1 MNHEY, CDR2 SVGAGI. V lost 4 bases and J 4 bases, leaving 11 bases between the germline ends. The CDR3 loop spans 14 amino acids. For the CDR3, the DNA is TGTGCCAGCAGTTCGGGACAATTGGGAAACACCATATATTTT. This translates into CASSSGQLGNTIYF.

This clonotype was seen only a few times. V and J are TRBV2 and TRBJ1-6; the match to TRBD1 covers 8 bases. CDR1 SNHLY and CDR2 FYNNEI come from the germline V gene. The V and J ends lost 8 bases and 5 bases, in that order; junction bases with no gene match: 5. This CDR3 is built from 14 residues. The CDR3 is CASRLTGDNSPLHF. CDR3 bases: TGTGCCAGCCGCTTGACAGGGGATAATTCACCCCTCCACTTT.

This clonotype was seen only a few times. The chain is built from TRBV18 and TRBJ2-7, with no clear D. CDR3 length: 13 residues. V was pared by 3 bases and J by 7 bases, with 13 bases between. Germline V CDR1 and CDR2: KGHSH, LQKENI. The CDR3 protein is CASSPGAPREQYF. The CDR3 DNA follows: TGTGCCAGCTCACCTGGCGCGCCGAGGGAGCAGTACTTC. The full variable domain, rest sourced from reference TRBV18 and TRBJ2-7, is NAGVMQNPRHLVRRRGQEARLRCSPMKGHSHVYWYRQLPEEGLKFMVYLQKENIIDESGMPKERFSAEFPKEGPSILRIQQVVRGDSAAYFCASSPGAPREQYFGPGTRLTVT.

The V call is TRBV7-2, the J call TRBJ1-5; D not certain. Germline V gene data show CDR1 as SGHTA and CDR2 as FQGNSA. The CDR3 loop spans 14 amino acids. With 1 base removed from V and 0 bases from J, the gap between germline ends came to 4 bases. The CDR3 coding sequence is TGTGCCAGCAGCTTAGAGCATAGCAATCAGCCCCAGCATTTT. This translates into CASSLEHSNQPQHF.

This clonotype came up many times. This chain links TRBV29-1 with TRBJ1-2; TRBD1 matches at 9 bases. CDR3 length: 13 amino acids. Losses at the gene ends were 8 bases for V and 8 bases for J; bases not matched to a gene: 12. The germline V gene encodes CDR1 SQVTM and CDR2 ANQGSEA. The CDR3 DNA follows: TGCAGCTCGGGGACAGGGCCCGTTCAGGGCTACACCTTC. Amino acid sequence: CSSGTGPVQGYTF.

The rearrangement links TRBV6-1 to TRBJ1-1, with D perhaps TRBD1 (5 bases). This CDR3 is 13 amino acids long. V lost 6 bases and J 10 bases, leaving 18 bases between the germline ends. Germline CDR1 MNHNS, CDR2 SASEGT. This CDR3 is CASSVFSGETAFF. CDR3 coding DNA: TGTGCCAGCAGCGTTTTTTCGGGGGAGACAGCTTTCTTT.

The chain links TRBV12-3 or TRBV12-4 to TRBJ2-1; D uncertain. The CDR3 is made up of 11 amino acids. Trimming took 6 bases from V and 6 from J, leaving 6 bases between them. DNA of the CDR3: TGTGCCAGCAGCCGGAGCAATGAGCAGTTCTTC. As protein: CASSRSNEQFF.

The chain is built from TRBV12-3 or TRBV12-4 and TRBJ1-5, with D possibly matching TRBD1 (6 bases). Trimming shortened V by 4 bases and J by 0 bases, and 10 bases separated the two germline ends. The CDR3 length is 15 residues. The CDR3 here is CASSWGGHSNQPQHF. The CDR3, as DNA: TGTGCCAGCAGTTGGGGGGGCCATAGCAATCAGCCCCAGCATTTT.

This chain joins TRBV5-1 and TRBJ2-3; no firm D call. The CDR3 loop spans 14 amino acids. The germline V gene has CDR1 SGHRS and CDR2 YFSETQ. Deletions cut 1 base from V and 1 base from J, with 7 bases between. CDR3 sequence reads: CASSLTDRTDTQYF. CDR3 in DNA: TGCGCCAGCAGCTTGACGGATCGCACAGATACGCAGTATTTT.

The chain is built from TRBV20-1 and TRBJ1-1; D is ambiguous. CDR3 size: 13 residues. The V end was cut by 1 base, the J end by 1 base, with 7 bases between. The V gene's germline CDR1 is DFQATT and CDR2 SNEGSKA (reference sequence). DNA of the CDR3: TGCAGTGCTAGAGGACACCCGAACACTGAAGCTTTCTTT. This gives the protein CSARGHPNTEAFF.

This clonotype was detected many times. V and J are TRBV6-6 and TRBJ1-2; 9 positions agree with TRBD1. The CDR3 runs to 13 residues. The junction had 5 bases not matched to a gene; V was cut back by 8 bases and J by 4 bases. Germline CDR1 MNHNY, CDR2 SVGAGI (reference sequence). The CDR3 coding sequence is TGTGCCAGCGTGACAGGGGGTTTCTATGGCTACACCTTC. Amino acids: CASVTGGFYGYTF.

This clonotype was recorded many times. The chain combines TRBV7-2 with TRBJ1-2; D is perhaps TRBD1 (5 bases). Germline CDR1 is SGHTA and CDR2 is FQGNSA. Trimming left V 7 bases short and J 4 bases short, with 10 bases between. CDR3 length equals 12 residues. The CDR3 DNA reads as TGTGCCAGCAACCGACAGTCCTATGGCTACACCTTC. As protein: CASNRQSYGYTF.

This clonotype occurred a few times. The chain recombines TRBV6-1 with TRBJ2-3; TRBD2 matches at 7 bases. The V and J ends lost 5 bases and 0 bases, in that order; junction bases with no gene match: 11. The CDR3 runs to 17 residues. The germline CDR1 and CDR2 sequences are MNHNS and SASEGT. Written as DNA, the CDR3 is TGTGCCAGCAGTCCCTGGAGAAGCGGGGTTAGCACAGATACGCAGTATTTT. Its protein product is CASSPWRSGVSTDTQYF.

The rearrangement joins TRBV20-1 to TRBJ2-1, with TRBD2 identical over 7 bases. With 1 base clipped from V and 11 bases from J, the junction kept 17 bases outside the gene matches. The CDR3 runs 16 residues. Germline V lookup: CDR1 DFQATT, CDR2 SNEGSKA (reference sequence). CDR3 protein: CSARAPQTSRALKQFF. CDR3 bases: TGCAGTGCTAGAGCCCCTCAGACTAGCCGAGCCTTGAAGCAGTTCTTC.

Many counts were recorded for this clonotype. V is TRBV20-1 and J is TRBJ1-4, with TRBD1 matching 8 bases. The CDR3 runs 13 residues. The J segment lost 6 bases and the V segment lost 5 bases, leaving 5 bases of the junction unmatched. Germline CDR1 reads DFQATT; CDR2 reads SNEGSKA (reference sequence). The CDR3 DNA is TGCAGTGCTTCAGGGGGCGAAGATGAAAAACTGTTTTTT. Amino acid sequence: CSASGGEDEKLFF.

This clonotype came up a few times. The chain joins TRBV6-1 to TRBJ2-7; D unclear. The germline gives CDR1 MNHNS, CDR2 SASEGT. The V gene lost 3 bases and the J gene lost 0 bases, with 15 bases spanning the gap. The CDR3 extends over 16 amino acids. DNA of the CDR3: TGTGCCAGCAGTGATAATCCCGGCATAAACTCCTACGAGCAGTACTTC. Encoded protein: CASSDNPGINSYEQYF.

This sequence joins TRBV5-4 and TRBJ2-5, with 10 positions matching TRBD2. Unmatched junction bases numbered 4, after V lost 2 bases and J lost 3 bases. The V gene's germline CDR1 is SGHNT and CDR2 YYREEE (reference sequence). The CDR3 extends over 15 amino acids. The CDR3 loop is CASSFLAGVKETQYF. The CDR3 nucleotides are TGTGCCAGCAGCTTTCTAGCGGGAGTTAAAGAGACCCAGTACTTC.

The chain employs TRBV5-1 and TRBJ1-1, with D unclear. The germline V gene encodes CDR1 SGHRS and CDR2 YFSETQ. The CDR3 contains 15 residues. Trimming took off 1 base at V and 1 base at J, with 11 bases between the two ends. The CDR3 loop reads CASSLNRGSNTEAFF. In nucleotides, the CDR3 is TGCGCCAGCAGCTTGAATCGGGGTTCGAACACTGAAGCTTTCTTT.

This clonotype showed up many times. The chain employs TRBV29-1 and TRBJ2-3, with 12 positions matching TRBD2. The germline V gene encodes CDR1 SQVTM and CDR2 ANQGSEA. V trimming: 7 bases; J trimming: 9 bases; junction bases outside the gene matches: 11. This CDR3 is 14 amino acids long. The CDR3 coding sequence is TGCAGCGCTATGACTAGCGGGAGTATGGAGACGCAGTATTTT. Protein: CSAMTSGSMETQYF.

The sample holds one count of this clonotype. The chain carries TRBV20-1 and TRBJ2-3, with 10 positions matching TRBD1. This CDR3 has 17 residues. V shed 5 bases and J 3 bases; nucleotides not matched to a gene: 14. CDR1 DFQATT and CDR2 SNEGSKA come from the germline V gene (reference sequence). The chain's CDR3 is CSAERIRDRGATDTQYF. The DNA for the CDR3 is TGCAGTGCTGAGAGGATCCGGGACAGGGGAGCGACAGATACGCAGTATTTT.